A selection of T cell receptor beta chains follows, all from one sample in a study of shared clonotypes between healthy human individuals. Profiling relied on immunoSEQ multiplex PCR, and the TCRdb table lists in-frame clones only, not all of them. Of under 350,000 clones in the sample, around nine tenths were seen once. The sample comprised memory CD8+ T cells sorted from blood. The receptors shown here come from a man aged 18 to 29 in good health. Both conserved end residues are part of each CDR3. The D gene is left open where the match is weak. Clone size appears in some rows only: once, few, many, or a class for an expanded clone.

cdr3_nt: TGCGCCAGCAGTGAGTATAGCGGGAGACCAGATACGCAGTATTTT; cdr3_aa: CASSEYSGRPDTQYF; j_call: TRBJ2-3; clone_size: NA; d_call: TRBD2; v_call: TRBV10-1
cdr3_nt: TGTGCCAGCAGCTCATGGACAGCCCTCTACGAGCAGTACTTC; cdr3_aa: CASSSWTALYEQYF; j_call: TRBJ2-7; clone_size: NA; d_call: NA; v_call: TRBV5-6
cdr3_nt: TGCGCCAGCAGCTTGGAACTAGCGGGAGTAAATACGCAGTATTTT; cdr3_aa: CASSLELAGVNTQYF; j_call: TRBJ2-3; clone_size: NA; d_call: TRBD2; v_call: TRBV5-1
cdr3_nt: TGTGCCAGCAGCTTAGTCGTACGTGAGCAGTTCTTC; cdr3_aa: CASSLVVREQFF; j_call: TRBJ2-1; clone_size: NA; d_call: NA; v_call: TRBV7-9
cdr3_nt: TGTGCCAGCAGCCAAGAATTCGGGGGGAACACTGAAGCTTTCTTT; cdr3_aa: CASSQEFGGNTEAFF; j_call: TRBJ1-1; clone_size: NA; d_call: NA; v_call: TRBV14
cdr3_nt: TGTGCCAGCAGCTCCGAATCCTTGTCCCGGTGGGAAAAACTGTTTTTT; cdr3_aa: CASSSESLSRWEKLFF; j_call: TRBJ1-4; clone_size: NA; d_call: NA; v_call: TRBV7-2
cdr3_nt: TGTGCCAGCAGTTACCGGGTACCCACTTTATACGAGCAGTACTTC; cdr3_aa: CASSYRVPTLYEQYF; j_call: TRBJ2-7; clone_size: NA; d_call: NA; v_call: TRBV27
cdr3_nt: TGTGCCAGCAGCCACGAGAACAGGGTTGAAGCTTTCTTT; cdr3_aa: CASSHENRVEAFF; j_call: TRBJ1-1; clone_size: NA; d_call: NA; v_call: TRBV5-4
cdr3_nt: TGTGCCACCAGCGGTAGCGGGGCTAAGAGTTGGGAGACCCAGTACTTC; cdr3_aa: CATSGSGAKSWETQYF; j_call: TRBJ2-5; clone_size: NA; d_call: TRBD2; v_call: TRBV15
cdr3_nt: TGTGCCAGCAGTGAAAAGCTACGAGAAAAACTGTTTTTT; cdr3_aa: CASSEKLREKLFF; j_call: TRBJ1-4; clone_size: once; d_call: NA; v_call: TRBV25-1
cdr3_nt: TGCAGCGTTGCTCCTAGGGGAGACACCGGGGAGCTGTTTTTT; cdr3_aa: CSVAPRGDTGELFF; j_call: TRBJ2-2; clone_size: NA; d_call: NA; v_call: TRBV29-1
cdr3_nt: TGTGCCAGCAGCTTACGTCAGGGCCCCTCCTACGAGCAGTACTTC; cdr3_aa: CASSLRQGPSYEQYF; j_call: TRBJ2-7; clone_size: NA; d_call: NA; v_call: TRBV7-8
cdr3_nt: TGTGCCTGTGGACTAGCGGATAGCCATACCTACAATGAGCAGTTCTTC; cdr3_aa: CACGLADSHTYNEQFF; j_call: TRBJ2-1; clone_size: NA; d_call: TRBD2; v_call: TRBV30
cdr3_nt: TGTGCCAGCAGCCCCAGGGGGGATACGCAGTATTTT; cdr3_aa: CASSPRGDTQYF; j_call: TRBJ2-3; clone_size: NA; d_call: TRBD1; v_call: TRBV9
cdr3_nt: TGCAGCGTTGATGGGGCGGGAGGCCCCTTTAGGACCTACAATGAGCAGTTCTTC; cdr3_aa: CSVDGAGGPFRTYNEQFF; j_call: TRBJ2-1; clone_size: NA; d_call: TRBD2; v_call: TRBV29-1
cdr3_nt: TGCGCCAGCAGCCACTTAGCGGGAGGCGACACCGGGGAGCTGTTTTTT; cdr3_aa: CASSHLAGGDTGELFF; j_call: TRBJ2-2; clone_size: NA; d_call: TRBD2; v_call: TRBV4-1
cdr3_nt: TGCGCCAGCAGCCAGGACTCCCAGGGGGCGCATGCTGAAGCTTTCTTT; cdr3_aa: CASSQDSQGAHAEAFF; j_call: TRBJ1-1; clone_size: few; d_call: TRBD1; v_call: TRBV4-3
cdr3_nt: TGTGCCTGGGGACGGGACAGCTACGAGCAGTACTTC; cdr3_aa: CAWGRDSYEQYF; j_call: TRBJ2-7; clone_size: NA; d_call: TRBD1; v_call: TRBV30
cdr3_nt: TGTGCCAGCAGCCCCGGGACAGGGCCCGGGGAGCTGTTTTTT; cdr3_aa: CASSPGTGPGELFF; j_call: TRBJ2-2; clone_size: NA; d_call: TRBD1; v_call: TRBV27
cdr3_nt: TGTGCCATCAACCGGGACTACTCTTCCTACGAGCAGTACTTC; cdr3_aa: CAINRDYSSYEQYF; j_call: TRBJ2-7; clone_size: NA; d_call: TRBD2; v_call: TRBV10-3
cdr3_nt: TGCGCCAGCAGCCAAGATGCAATACGGACAGTCTCCTACGAGCAGTACTTC; cdr3_aa: CASSQDAIRTVSYEQYF; j_call: TRBJ2-7; clone_size: NA; d_call: NA; v_call: TRBV4-1
cdr3_nt: TGTGCCAGCAGTGGGGCAGACGGGAGGGAGGAAAAACTGTTTTTT; cdr3_aa: CASSGADGREEKLFF; j_call: TRBJ1-4; clone_size: NA; d_call: NA; v_call: TRBV6-1
cdr3_nt: TGCGCCAGCAGTGAGTACGGACTAGCGGGGGATACGCAGTATTTT; cdr3_aa: CASSEYGLAGDTQYF; j_call: TRBJ2-3; clone_size: NA; d_call: TRBD2; v_call: TRBV10-2
cdr3_nt: TGTGCCAGCAGTTCCAACAAGGATGGCTACACCTTC; cdr3_aa: CASSSNKDGYTF; j_call: TRBJ1-2; clone_size: NA; d_call: NA; v_call: TRBV6-5
cdr3_nt: TGCAGCGTAGCGGGGGCCTACGAGCAGTACTTC; cdr3_aa: CSVAGAYEQYF; j_call: TRBJ2-7; clone_size: NA; d_call: TRBD2; v_call: TRBV29-1
cdr3_nt: TGTGCCAGCAGCTTATCTGAAAAACTGTTTTTT; cdr3_aa: CASSLSEKLFF; j_call: TRBJ1-4; clone_size: once; d_call: NA; v_call: TRBV7-9
cdr3_nt: TGTGCCAGCAGTTACGACAGGAGTGGGACCTACGAGCAGTACTTC; cdr3_aa: CASSYDRSGTYEQYF; j_call: TRBJ2-7; clone_size: NA; d_call: NA; v_call: TRBV6-6
cdr3_nt: TGTGCCAGCAGTCCCCAACCGCCTTACAGGGAACAGTACTTC; cdr3_aa: CASSPQPPYREQYF; j_call: TRBJ2-4; clone_size: NA; d_call: NA; v_call: TRBV27
cdr3_nt: TGTGCCAGCAGCGAGGAGGGTGAAAGGGCCACAGATACGCAGTATTTT; cdr3_aa: CASSEEGERATDTQYF; j_call: TRBJ2-3; clone_size: once; d_call: NA; v_call: TRBV9
cdr3_nt: TGTGCCAGCAGCTTAGGAGCTCGACTAGCGGGGGTCTACGAGCAGTACTTC; cdr3_aa: CASSLGARLAGVYEQYF; j_call: TRBJ2-7; clone_size: NA; d_call: TRBD2; v_call: TRBV11-2
cdr3_nt: TGTGCCAGCAGTGACGGGACTACCGGGACCCAGTACTTC; cdr3_aa: CASSDGTTGTQYF; j_call: TRBJ2-5; clone_size: NA; d_call: TRBD2; v_call: TRBV6-5
cdr3_nt: TGTGCCAGCAGTTTAAATCTAGATACGCAGTATTTT; cdr3_aa: CASSLNLDTQYF; j_call: TRBJ2-3; clone_size: once; d_call: NA; v_call: TRBV28
cdr3_nt: TGTGCCAGCAGCGGGGGGGCGGATACGCAGTATTTT; cdr3_aa: CASSGGADTQYF; j_call: TRBJ2-3; clone_size: NA; d_call: NA; v_call: TRBV11-2
cdr3_nt: TGTGCCAGCTCACACCCGGGACAGGGGGCGAGTCTTTACGAGCAGTACTTC; cdr3_aa: CASSHPGQGASLYEQYF; j_call: TRBJ2-7; clone_size: NA; d_call: TRBD1; v_call: TRBV18
cdr3_nt: TGTGCCAGCAGTAGGACAGTGGCTGGGTACGAGCAGTACTTC; cdr3_aa: CASSRTVAGYEQYF; j_call: TRBJ2-7; clone_size: once; d_call: NA; v_call: TRBV6-5
cdr3_nt: TGTGCCAGCAGTAGCGGGACTAGCCTAAACACCGGGGAGCTGTTTTTT; cdr3_aa: CASSSGTSLNTGELFF; j_call: TRBJ2-2; clone_size: NA; d_call: TRBD2; v_call: TRBV6-6
cdr3_nt: TGTGCCAGCAGCCAAGAAATACTGGGACCGCCCTATGGCTACACCTTC; cdr3_aa: CASSQEILGPPYGYTF; j_call: TRBJ1-2; clone_size: NA; d_call: NA; v_call: TRBV14
cdr3_nt: TGCAGCGTTACCGGGGTCGGTTACGAGCAGTACTTC; cdr3_aa: CSVTGVGYEQYF; j_call: TRBJ2-7; clone_size: once; d_call: NA; v_call: TRBV29-1
cdr3_nt: TGTGCCAGCAGGAACCTACTTGGTTACAATGAGCAGTTCTTC; cdr3_aa: CASRNLLGYNEQFF; j_call: TRBJ2-1; clone_size: many; d_call: NA; v_call: TRBV7-9
cdr3_nt: TGCGCCAGCATGGTTGGCACAGGGGGCCTCTACTATGGCTACACCTTC; cdr3_aa: CASMVGTGGLYYGYTF; j_call: TRBJ1-2; clone_size: NA; d_call: TRBD1; v_call: TRBV5-1
cdr3_nt: TGTGCCAGCAGTTCCCTCAGGACCTCAAATGAGCAGTTCTTC; cdr3_aa: CASSSLRTSNEQFF; j_call: TRBJ2-1; clone_size: NA; d_call: NA; v_call: TRBV27
cdr3_nt: TGTGCCAGCAGCTATACGCGGGATCAAGAGACCCAGTACTTC; cdr3_aa: CASSYTRDQETQYF; j_call: TRBJ2-5; clone_size: NA; d_call: NA; v_call: TRBV11-2
cdr3_nt: TGTGCCAGCAGTCTACAGGGGGAGCCCCTCCACTTT; cdr3_aa: CASSLQGEPLHF; j_call: TRBJ1-6; clone_size: NA; d_call: TRBD1; v_call: TRBV27
cdr3_nt: TGTGCCAGCAGCTTGGGACAGTACACCTACAATGAGCAGTTCTTC; cdr3_aa: CASSLGQYTYNEQFF; j_call: TRBJ2-1; clone_size: NA; d_call: TRBD1; v_call: TRBV7-3
cdr3_nt: TGTGCCAGCAGCTTAGGGGTAGTCGGCCAAGAGACCCAGTACTTC; cdr3_aa: CASSLGVVGQETQYF; j_call: TRBJ2-5; clone_size: NA; d_call: NA; v_call: TRBV7-9
cdr3_nt: TGTGCCAGCAGGCGGACTATCTCCGATGAGACCCAGTACTTC; cdr3_aa: CASRRTISDETQYF; j_call: TRBJ2-5; clone_size: once; d_call: NA; v_call: TRBV28
cdr3_nt: TGTGCCAGCAGTTTCGGCGGGGAGCATTCGGGATACGAGCAGTACTTC; cdr3_aa: CASSFGGEHSGYEQYF; j_call: TRBJ2-7; clone_size: NA; d_call: NA; v_call: TRBV28
cdr3_nt: TGTGCCAGCAGTTTTACTAATACAGGGGTAGGCTACACCTTC; cdr3_aa: CASSFTNTGVGYTF; j_call: TRBJ1-2; clone_size: NA; d_call: TRBD1; v_call: TRBV27
cdr3_nt: TGTGCCAGCAGTTATATCGTAGAGACCCAGTACTTC; cdr3_aa: CASSYIVETQYF; j_call: TRBJ2-5; clone_size: NA; d_call: NA; v_call: TRBV6-5
cdr3_nt: TGTGCCAGCAGTCGTACAGGGCCCAGTGGGGAGCAGTTCTTC; cdr3_aa: CASSRTGPSGEQFF; j_call: TRBJ2-1; clone_size: NA; d_call: NA; v_call: TRBV7-6
cdr3_nt: TGTGCCAGCAGCCCCGGGCGTTGGGGGTACAATCAGCCCCAGCATTTT; cdr3_aa: CASSPGRWGYNQPQHF; j_call: TRBJ1-5; clone_size: NA; d_call: NA; v_call: TRBV28